This entry is about one TCR beta chain. This sample was included in a study of blood T cell repertoires in COVID-19. Study-level background: Samples came from the United States, Italy and Spain, spanning acute and convalescent COVID-19.

Here immunoSEQ multiplex PCR was the method, and the copy in TCRdb shows in-frame clones only, minus some. The data contain more than 85,000 clones, over 70% of them singletons. Germline V gene sequence: CDR1 LGHDT, CDR2 YNNKEL (reference sequence). The CDR3 length is 17 residues. Germline trimming cut 0 bases from V and 4 bases from J; bases unmatched to any gene: 5. This sequence originates from a human donor in a cohort sampled during active or convalescent COVID-19. The chain couples TRBV3-1 (or the pseudogene TRBV3-2) to TRBJ2-3; 12 bases are a match to TRBD2. Sequencing was carried out using peripheral blood. The DNA of the CDR3 is TGTGCCAGCAGCCAAGAAATTGGACTAGCGGGGTCAGATACGCAGTATTTT. Amino acids: CASSQEIGLAGSDTQYF.